One sample yielded the 17 T cell receptor beta chains listed below, sequenced in a study of blood T cell repertoires in COVID-19 (dated by TCRdb to the early 2020s). The receptor library was made with the immunoSEQ multiplex PCR assay. This is the immuneACCESS table as TCRdb keeps it, with only in-frame sequences that have V and J called. A part of the clones is gone; compared with another copy, unresolved V genes explain less than half, and the rest is unexplained. The sample records fewer than 300,000 clones, 85% to 90% of which are singletons. The ten largest clones add up to roughly 15% of the sample. Sequencing was performed on PBMCs or T cells enriched from blood (not recorded which). Receptors originate from a man aged 18-30 years who had recovered from COVID-19.

The CDR3 sequence is CASRDGQHTDTQYF. Here the CDR3 DNA reads TGTGCCAGCAGGGACGGACAGCACACAGATACGCAGTATTTT. The chain joins TRBV27 to TRBJ2-3, with D possibly being TRBD1 (6 bases). There are 14 residues in the CDR3. Trimming took 6 bases from V and 2 from J, leaving 12 bases between them. Germline V gene lookup returns CDR1 MNHEY and CDR2 SMNVEV (reference sequence).

This sequence joins TRBV5-8 and TRBJ2-1, with TRBD1 as a possible D gene (6 bases). Germline values: CDR1 SGHTS, CDR2 YDEGEE. The CDR3 length is 14 residues. Between the trimmed V and J ends, which lost 4 bases and 6 bases, there was a span of 14 bases. CDR3 loop: CASSQRQVGNEQFF. The DNA of the CDR3 is TGTGCCAGCAGCCAGAGACAGGTTGGCAATGAGCAGTTCTTC.

The chain employs TRBV30 and TRBJ2-3, with 8 bases matching TRBD2. CDR3 length: 14 amino acids. The germline V gene has CDR1 GTSNPN and CDR2 SVGIG (reference sequence). With 1 base clipped from V and 6 bases from J, the junction kept 6 bases outside the gene matches. The CDR3 spells CAWSEGGGKDTQYF. CDR3 in DNA: TGTGCCTGGAGTGAGGGCGGGGGGAAGGATACGCAGTATTTT.

The CDR3 loop is CASSPTAGELFF. In nucleotides, the CDR3 is TGTGCCAGCTCCCCAACGGCCGGGGAGCTGTTTTTT. This rearrangement joins TRBV18 to TRBJ2-2, with D hard to call. V shed 6 bases and J shed 6 bases, with 8 bases lying between them. The germline V gene has CDR1 KGHSH and CDR2 LQKENI. The CDR3 sequence is 12 residues long. Complete variable domain (other parts from reference TRBV18 and TRBJ2-2): NAGVMQNPRHLVRRRGQEARLRCSPMKGHSHVYWYRQLPEEGLKFMVYLQKENIIDESGMPKERFSAEFPKEGPSILRIQQVVRGDSAAYFCASSPTAGELFFGEGSRLTVL.

This clone has ten or more counts. The chain recombines TRBV6-2 or TRBV6-3 with TRBJ2-7; D perhaps matches TRBD1 (6 bases). Deletions cut 5 bases from V and 5 bases from J, with 13 bases between. The CDR3 has 13 amino acids. Germline CDR1 reads MNHEY; CDR2 reads SVGEGT. The CDR3 region is CASSPYTGNEQYF. The CDR3 DNA reads TGTGCCAGCAGTCCGTATACAGGGAACGAGCAGTACTTC.

This rearrangement joins TRBV4-2 to TRBJ2-3; D not resolved. Germline V CDR1 and CDR2: LGHNA, YNFKEQ. V was trimmed by 0 bases and J by 0 bases, leaving 4 bases between them. CDR3 length: 14 residues. The CDR3 nucleotides read TGTGCCAGCAGCCAAGATGGCAGCACAGATACGCAGTATTTT. It codes for CASSQDGSTDTQYF.

The chain couples TRBV11-3 to TRBJ2-1, with 9 positions matching TRBD1. This CDR3 is 17 amino acids long. CDR1 and CDR2 from the germline V gene are SGHNT and YENEEA. Losses at the gene ends were 8 bases for V and 5 bases for J; bases not matched to a gene: 16. CDR3 region: CASAVPPWDRENNEQFF. CDR3 bases: TGTGCCAGCGCGGTTCCCCCCTGGGACAGGGAAAACAATGAGCAGTTCTTC.

This chain connects TRBV10-3 to TRBJ2-7; a possible D gene is TRBD1 (6 bases). Germline V gene lookup returns CDR1 ENHRY and CDR2 SYGVKD. The CDR3 has 15 residues. V lost 6 bases to trimming and J lost 0 bases, with 15 bases between them. CDR3 nucleotides: TGTGCCATCAGGGGGGACACAACACTCTCCTACGAGCAGTACTTC. This sequence encodes CAIRGDTTLSYEQYF.

The genes are TRBV7-9 and TRBJ1-6; 9 bases align to TRBD1. Per the germline V gene, CDR1 is SEHNR and CDR2 is FQNEAQ (reference sequence). The CDR3 loop spans 14 amino acids. J was trimmed by 11 bases and V by 5 bases; bases with no gene match: 7. As DNA, the CDR3 is TGTGCCAGCAGCCTAAGGGACAGGGTAACACCCCTCCACTTT. It specifies CASSLRDRVTPLHF.

The chain joins TRBV19 to TRBJ1-5; no definite D call. This CDR3 has 15 residues. The V end lost 1 base, the J end lost 3 bases, and 10 bases lay between the germline ends. Germline loops: CDR1 LNHDA, CDR2 SQIVND (reference sequence). The CDR3 DNA follows: TGTGCCAGTAGTATAGGAGGTAATGACAATCAGCCCCAGCATTTT. It is translated as CASSIGGNDNQPQHF.

The chain links TRBV6-5 to TRBJ1-5, with D perhaps TRBD1 (5 bases). In germline, CDR1 is MNHEY, CDR2 SVGAGI. Trimming left V 7 bases short and J 3 bases short, with 13 bases between. This CDR3 is built from 14 residues. For the CDR3, the DNA is TGTGCCAGCACCCAGCAGGGTATCAATCAGCCCCAGCATTTT. It yields the protein CASTQQGINQPQHF.

The rearrangement links TRBV7-6 to TRBJ2-5; 7 bases agree with TRBD2. Per the germline V gene, CDR1 is SGHVS and CDR2 is FNYEAQ. CDR3 length equals 13 residues. The V segment lost 8 bases and the J segment 5 bases; nucleotides outside the gene matches: 8. The CDR3 sequence: CASGPGGYETQYF. The CDR3, as DNA: TGTGCCAGCGGACCGGGGGGTTATGAGACCCAGTACTTC.

The rearrangement links TRBV12-3 or TRBV12-4 to TRBJ2-5, with D perhaps TRBD2 (5 bases). Trimming cost V 5 bases and J 8 bases, with 12 bases left between them. The CDR3 has 12 amino acids. The CDR3 reads CASSLDPGTQYF. The CDR3 bases are TGTGCCAGCAGTCTCGACCCGGGAACCCAGTACTTC.

This rearrangement joins TRBV5-4 to TRBJ2-3, with D perhaps TRBD2 (7 bases). Germline V gene sequence: CDR1 SGHNT, CDR2 YYREEE (reference sequence). This CDR3 is built from 18 residues. Trimming cost V 4 bases and J 0 bases, with 21 bases left between them. The CDR3 region has the DNA TGTGCCAGCAGCGGTGGTTTGGGGGGGGCCGTTAGCACAGATACGCAGTATTTT. Residues: CASSGGLGGAVSTDTQYF.

The rearrangement joins TRBV28 to TRBJ2-7; tentatively, D is TRBD1 (6 bases). CDR1 is MDHEN and CDR2 is SYDVKM in the germline V gene. Trimming took 4 bases from V and 3 from J, leaving 16 bases between them. The CDR3 is 15 amino acids. CDR3 loop: CASSSGVWGHYEQYF. Written as DNA, the CDR3 is TGTGCCAGCAGTTCAGGGGTTTGGGGGCACTACGAGCAGTACTTC.

This chain links TRBV30 with TRBJ2-2; 7 bases match TRBD1. This CDR3 spans 15 amino acids. Germline lookup yields CDR1 GTSNPN and CDR2 SVGIG (reference sequence). With 4 bases clipped from V and 5 bases from J, the junction kept 10 bases outside the gene matches. The CDR3 DNA is TGTGCCTGGATACAGGGGTCTTTAGGGACCGGGGAGCTGTTTTTT. Protein product: CAWIQGSLGTGELFF.

The V gene is TRBV7-9, the J gene TRBJ1-1, with TRBD1 as a possible D gene (5 bases). V lost 5 bases to trimming and J lost 2 bases, with 15 bases between them. In germline, CDR1 is SEHNR, CDR2 FQNEAQ (reference sequence). This CDR3 contains 15 residues. The CDR3 nucleotides are TGTGCCAGCAGCCCGATAGGGGTATCTAACACTGAAGCTTTCTTT. This sequence encodes CASSPIGVSNTEAFF.